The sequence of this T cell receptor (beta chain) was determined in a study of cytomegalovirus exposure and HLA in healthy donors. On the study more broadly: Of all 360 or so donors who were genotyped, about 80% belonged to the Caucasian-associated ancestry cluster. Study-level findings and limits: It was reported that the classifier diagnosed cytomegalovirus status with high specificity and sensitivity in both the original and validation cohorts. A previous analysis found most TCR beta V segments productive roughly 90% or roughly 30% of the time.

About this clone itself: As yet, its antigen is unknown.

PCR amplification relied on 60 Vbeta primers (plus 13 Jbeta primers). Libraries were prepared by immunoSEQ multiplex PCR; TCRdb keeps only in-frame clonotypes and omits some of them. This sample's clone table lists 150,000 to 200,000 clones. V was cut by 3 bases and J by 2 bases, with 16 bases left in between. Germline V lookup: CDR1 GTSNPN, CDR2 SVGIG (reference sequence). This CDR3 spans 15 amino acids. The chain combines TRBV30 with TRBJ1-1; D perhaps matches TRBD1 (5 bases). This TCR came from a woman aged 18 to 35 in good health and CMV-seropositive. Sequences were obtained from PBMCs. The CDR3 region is CAWSPGGKGNTEAFF. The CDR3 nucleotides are TGTGCCTGGAGCCCTGGGGGGAAGGGAAACACTGAAGCTTTCTTT.